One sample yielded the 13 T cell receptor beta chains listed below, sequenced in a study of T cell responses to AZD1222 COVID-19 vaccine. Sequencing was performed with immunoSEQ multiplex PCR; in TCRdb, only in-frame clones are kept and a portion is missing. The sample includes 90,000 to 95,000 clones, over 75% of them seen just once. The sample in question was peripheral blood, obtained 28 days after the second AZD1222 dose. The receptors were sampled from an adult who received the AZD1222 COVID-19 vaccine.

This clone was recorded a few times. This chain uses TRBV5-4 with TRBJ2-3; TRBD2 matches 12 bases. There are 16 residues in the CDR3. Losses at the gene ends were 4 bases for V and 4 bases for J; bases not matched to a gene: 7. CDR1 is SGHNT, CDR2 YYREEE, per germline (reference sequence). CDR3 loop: CASSLRLAGAADTQYF. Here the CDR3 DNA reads TGTGCCAGCAGCCTCAGACTAGCGGGGGCGGCAGATACGCAGTATTTT.

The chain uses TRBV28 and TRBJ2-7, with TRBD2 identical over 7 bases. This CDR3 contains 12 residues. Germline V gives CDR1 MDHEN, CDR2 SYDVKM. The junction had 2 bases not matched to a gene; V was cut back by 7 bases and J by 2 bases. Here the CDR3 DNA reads TGTGCCAGCAAGGGGAGGGCCTACGAGCAGTACTTC. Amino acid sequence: CASKGRAYEQYF. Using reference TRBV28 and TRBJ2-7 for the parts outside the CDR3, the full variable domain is DVKVTQSSRYLVKRTGEKVFLECVQDMDHENMFWYRQDPGLGLRLIYFSYDVKMKEKGDIPEGYSVSREKKERFSLILESASTNQTSMYLCASKGRAYEQYFGPGTRLTVT.

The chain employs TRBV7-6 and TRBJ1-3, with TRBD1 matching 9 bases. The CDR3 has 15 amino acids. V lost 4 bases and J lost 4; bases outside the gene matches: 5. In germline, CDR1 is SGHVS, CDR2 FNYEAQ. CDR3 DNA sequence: TGTGCCAGCAGCTCAGGGGACAGGGTCGGAAACACCATATATTTT. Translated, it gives CASSSGDRVGNTIYF.

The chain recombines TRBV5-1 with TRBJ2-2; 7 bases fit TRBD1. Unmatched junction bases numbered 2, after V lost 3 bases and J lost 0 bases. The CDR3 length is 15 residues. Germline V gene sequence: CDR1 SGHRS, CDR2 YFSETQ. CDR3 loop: CASSWDSPNTGELFF. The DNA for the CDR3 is TGCGCCAGCAGCTGGGACAGCCCGAACACCGGGGAGCTGTTTTTT.

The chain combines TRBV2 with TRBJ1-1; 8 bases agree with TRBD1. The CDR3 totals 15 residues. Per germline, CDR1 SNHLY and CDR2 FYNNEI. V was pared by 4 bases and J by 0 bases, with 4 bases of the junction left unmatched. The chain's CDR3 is CASSAGDRLNTEAFF. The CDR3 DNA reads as TGTGCCAGCAGTGCGGGGGACAGGCTGAACACTGAAGCTTTCTTT.

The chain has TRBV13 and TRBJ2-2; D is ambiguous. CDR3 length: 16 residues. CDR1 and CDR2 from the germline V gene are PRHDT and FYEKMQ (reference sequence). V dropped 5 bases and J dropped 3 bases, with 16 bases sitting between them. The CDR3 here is CASSLLHGSDTGELFF. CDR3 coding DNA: TGTGCCAGCAGCCTTCTCCACGGATCTGACACCGGGGAGCTGTTTTTT.

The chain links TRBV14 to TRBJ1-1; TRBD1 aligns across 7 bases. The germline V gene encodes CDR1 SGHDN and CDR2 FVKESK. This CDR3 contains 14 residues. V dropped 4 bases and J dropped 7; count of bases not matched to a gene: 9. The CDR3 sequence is CASSRLGTAVEAFF. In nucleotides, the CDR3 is TGTGCCAGCAGCCGCCTCGGGACAGCAGTTGAAGCTTTCTTT.

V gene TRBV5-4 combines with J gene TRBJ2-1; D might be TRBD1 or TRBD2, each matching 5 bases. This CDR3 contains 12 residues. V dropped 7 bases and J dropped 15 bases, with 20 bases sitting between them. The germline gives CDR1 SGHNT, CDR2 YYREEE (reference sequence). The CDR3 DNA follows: TGTGCCAGCCACCTCTGGGGGACCCCCATGTTCTTC. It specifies CASHLWGTPMFF.

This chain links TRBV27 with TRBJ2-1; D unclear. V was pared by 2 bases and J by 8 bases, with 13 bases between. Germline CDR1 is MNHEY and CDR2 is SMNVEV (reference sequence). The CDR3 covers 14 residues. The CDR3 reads CASSLVRSSHEQFF. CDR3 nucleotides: TGTGCCAGCAGTTTAGTTAGGTCCTCCCATGAGCAGTTCTTC.

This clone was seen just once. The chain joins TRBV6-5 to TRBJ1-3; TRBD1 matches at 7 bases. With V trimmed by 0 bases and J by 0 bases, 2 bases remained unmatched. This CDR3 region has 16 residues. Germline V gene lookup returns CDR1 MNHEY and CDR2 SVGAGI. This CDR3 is CASSYSGQSSGNTIYF. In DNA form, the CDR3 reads TGTGCCAGCAGTTACTCGGGACAGAGCTCTGGAAACACCATATATTTT.

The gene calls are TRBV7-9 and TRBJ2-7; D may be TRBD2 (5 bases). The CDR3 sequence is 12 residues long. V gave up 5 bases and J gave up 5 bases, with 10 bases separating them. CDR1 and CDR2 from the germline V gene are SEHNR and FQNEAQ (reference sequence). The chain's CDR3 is CASSLTGNEQYF. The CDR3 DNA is TGTGCCAGCAGCCTCACGGGAAACGAGCAGTACTTC.

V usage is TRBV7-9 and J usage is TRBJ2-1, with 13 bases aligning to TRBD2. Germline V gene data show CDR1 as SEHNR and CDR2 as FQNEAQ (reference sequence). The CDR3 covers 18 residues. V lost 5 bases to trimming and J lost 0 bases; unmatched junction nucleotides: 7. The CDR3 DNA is TGTGCCAGCAGCGATCCGGGACTAGCGGGGTTCTCCTACAATGAGCAGTTCTTC. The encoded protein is CASSDPGLAGFSYNEQFF.

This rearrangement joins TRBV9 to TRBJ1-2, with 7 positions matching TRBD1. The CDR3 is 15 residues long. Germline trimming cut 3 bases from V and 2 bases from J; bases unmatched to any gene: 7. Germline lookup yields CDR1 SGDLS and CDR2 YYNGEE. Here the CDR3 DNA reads TGTGCCAGCAGCGAACGACAGGGAACCAACTATGGCTACACCTTC. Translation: CASSERQGTNYGYTF.